Each of the 8 T cell receptor beta chains below was sequenced from the same sample in a study of identical twins. Via MiXCR, TCRdb re-called the 5' RACE reads, giving one row per CDR3 protein. This sample has roughly 500,000 distinct CDR3 sequences, with about 20% found just once. This same sample was also part of a study on T cells expressing NK-cell markers.

Sequenced input: CD4+ T cells sorted from blood. Receptors originate from a woman aged 18-29 years in good health.

This clonotype has only a few counts. V gene TRBV11-3 combines with J gene TRBJ2-4; 10 nucleotides align to TRBD1. Looked up from germline, CDR1 is SGHNT and CDR2 is YENEEA. The trim removed 1 base at V and 0 bases at J, leaving 3 bases unmatched. This CDR3 spans 17 amino acids. CDR3 sequence (DNA): TGTGCCAGCAGCTTAGTTGGGACAGGGGCAGCCAAAAACATTCAGTACTTC. Its translation is CASSLVGTGAAKNIQYF.

This clonotype has a single count. This rearrangement joins TRBV2 to TRBJ2-3, with 10 nucleotides matching TRBD2. Per the germline V gene, CDR1 is SNHLY and CDR2 is FYNNEI. This CDR3 comprises 15 residues. With 6 bases clipped from V and 6 bases from J, the junction kept 9 bases outside the gene matches. For the CDR3, the DNA is TGTGCCAGCAGCCTACAAGCGGGGGGGCAGGATACGCAGTATTTT. Protein sequence: CASSLQAGGQDTQYF. Based on the CDR3 plus reference TRBV2 and TRBJ2-3, the full variable domain is EPEVTQTPSHQVTQMGQEVILRCVPISNHLYFYWYRQILGQKVEFLVSFYNNEISEKSEIFDDQFSVERPDGSNFTLKIRSTKLEDSAMYFCASSLQAGGQDTQYFGPGTRLTVL.

CDR3 DNA: TGTGCCAGCAGCACGACAGGGGACGAGACCCAGTACTTC. This translates into CASSTTGDETQYF. This chain links TRBV7-2 with TRBJ2-5, with TRBD1 matching 8 bases. Trimming at V came to 5 bases and at J to 5 bases, leaving 4 bases not matched to a gene. CDR1 SGHTA and CDR2 FQGNSA come from the germline V gene. The CDR3 has 13 amino acids.

This clonotype occurred many times. The genes are TRBV7-2 and TRBJ2-7, with 7 bases lining up with TRBD2. CDR3 length: 15 residues. The ends lost 5 bases at V and 6 bases at J; junction bases unmatched: 13. Germline V gives CDR1 SGHTA, CDR2 FQGNSA. The CDR3 region has the DNA TGTGCCAGCAGCCAACCTAGGGCGGGAGTAACCGAGCAGTACTTC. As protein: CASSQPRAGVTEQYF.

This clonotype was observed a few times. V and J are TRBV2 and TRBJ2-7; D is unclear. Trimming left V 5 bases short and J 0 bases short, with 11 bases between. The CDR3 is made up of 14 amino acids. Germline V gene data show CDR1 as SNHLY and CDR2 as FYNNEI. The CDR3 spells CASSSERSSYEQYF. In DNA form, the CDR3 reads TGTGCCAGCAGTTCAGAGCGAAGCTCCTACGAGCAGTACTTC.

The chain employs TRBV11-2 and TRBJ2-7; the D is unclear. The V gene lost 0 bases and the J gene lost 4 bases, with 4 bases spanning the gap. CDR1 is SGHAT and CDR2 is FQNNGV in the germline V gene. This CDR3 spans 12 amino acids. DNA of the CDR3: TGTGCCAGCAGCTTAGAGGATTACGAGCAGTACTTC. This gives the protein CASSLEDYEQYF.

The rearrangement uses TRBV20-1 and TRBJ2-5; D not resolved. CDR1 is DFQATT and CDR2 is SNEGSKA in the germline V gene (reference sequence). The CDR3 runs 14 residues. The V and J ends lost 3 bases and 2 bases respectively, with 13 bases between them. DNA for the CDR3: TGCAGTGCTAGTAGGAGAGACTGGCAAGAGACCCAGTACTTC. Translated, it gives CSASRRDWQETQYF.

This clonotype was seen more than once but under ten times. This chain uses TRBV18 with TRBJ1-2; 7 bases match TRBD1. The CDR3 is made up of 14 amino acids. Germline V gene data show CDR1 as KGHSH and CDR2 as LQKENI. Trimming at V came to 2 bases and at J to 9 bases, leaving 9 bases not matched to a gene. The CDR3 coding sequence is TGTGCCAGCTCACCAGACCTGCAGGGGGACAGCTACACCTTC. Encoded protein: CASSPDLQGDSYTF.